This T cell receptor beta chain was sequenced during a study of T cell changes during pregnancy in multiple sclerosis. Method: immunoSEQ multiplex PCR; TCRdb's copy keeps in-frame clones and lacks some. Among just over 60,000 clones listed, 92% were seen once. Germline V lookup: CDR1 MDHEN, CDR2 SYDVKM. The CDR3 extends over 14 amino acids. Germline trimming cut 6 bases from V and 4 bases from J; bases unmatched to any gene: 2. The specimen comprised peripheral blood, sampled in the second trimester of pregnancy. This TCR came from a female donor in good health, enrolled as a control in a pregnancy study. The V and J genes are TRBV28 and TRBJ2-3, with 12 bases that match TRBD2. CDR3 nucleotides: TGTGCCAGCAGGACTAGCGGGAGATCAGATACGCAGTATTTT. The encoded protein is CASRTSGRSDTQYF.